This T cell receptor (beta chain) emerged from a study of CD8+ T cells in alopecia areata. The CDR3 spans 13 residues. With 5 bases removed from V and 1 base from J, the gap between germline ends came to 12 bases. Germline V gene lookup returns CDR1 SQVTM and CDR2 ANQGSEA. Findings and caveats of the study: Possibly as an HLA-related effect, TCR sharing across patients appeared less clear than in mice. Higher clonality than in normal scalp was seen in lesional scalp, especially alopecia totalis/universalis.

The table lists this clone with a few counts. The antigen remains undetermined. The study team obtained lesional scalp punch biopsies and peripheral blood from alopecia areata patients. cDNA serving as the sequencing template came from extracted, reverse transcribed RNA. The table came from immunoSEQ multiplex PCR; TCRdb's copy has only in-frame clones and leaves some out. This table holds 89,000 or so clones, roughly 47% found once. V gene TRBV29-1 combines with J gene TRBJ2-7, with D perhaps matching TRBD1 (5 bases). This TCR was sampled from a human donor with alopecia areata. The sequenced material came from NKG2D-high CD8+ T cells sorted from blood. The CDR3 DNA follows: TGCAGCGTTAGGACCCCAGGGTCCTACGAGCAGTACTTC. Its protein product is CSVRTPGSYEQYF.